This T cell receptor beta chain is from a study of blood T cell repertoires in COVID-19. Across the whole study: In each case, the material was cDNA or gDNA derived from T cells, B-cell-depleted T cells, or PBMCs.

Germline V gene lookup returns CDR1 MNHEY and CDR2 SVGAGI. CDR3 length: 15 residues. Trimming took 5 bases from V and 3 from J; bases not matched to a gene: 6. Per the original data handling: How many nucleated cells were present was estimated from reference gene primer amplification. Data came from immunoSEQ multiplex PCR; TCRdb stores just in-frame clones and leaves some out. V and J calls and clone size follow that table, whereas D and trimming were derived from the DNA. Of some 230,000 clones detected, around 91% appear once; the ten largest clones hold approximately 3.8%. Sequencing used PBMCs or T cells enriched from blood (not recorded which). The TCR sequence derives from a young woman in a cohort exposed to, infected with or recovered from COVID-19 (not recorded which). The rearrangement uses TRBV6-5 and TRBJ2-7; 11 bases align to TRBD2. In DNA, the CDR3 is TGTGCCAGCAGTCCCGGGACTAGCGGAAACTACGAGCAGTACTTC. This translates into CASSPGTSGNYEQYF.